This T cell receptor (beta chain) was captured by sequencing in a study of blood T cell repertoires in COVID-19. On the study more broadly: Sources were T cells, B-cell-depleted T cells, or PBMCs; the material itself was cDNA or gDNA.

Assay: immunoSEQ multiplex PCR; the TCRdb copy retains only in-frame clones and omits some. The table lists 130,000 to 150,000 clones, roughly 86% of them singletons. This CDR3 has 15 residues. The ends were cut back, 1 base at V and 3 bases at J, with 11 bases in the middle. Germline loops: CDR1 SGHVS, CDR2 FNYEAQ. The rearrangement uses TRBV7-6 and TRBJ2-3, with D perhaps TRBD2 (7 bases). Sequencing was done on a sample of peripheral blood. The source of this sequence is a man aged 45-60 years with active or convalescent COVID-19. CDR3 sequence: CASSLEGRGTDTQYF. The CDR3 DNA reads as TGTGCCAGCAGCTTAGAAGGGAGGGGGACAGATACGCAGTATTTT.